These 7 T cell receptor beta chains came from one sample sequenced in a study of CD4 T cells in relation to SARS-CoV-2 and coronaviruses. TCRdb keeps only in-frame clones here, not all; method: immunoSEQ multiplex PCR. The sample lists about 23,000 clones, more than 65% occurring once. The unexposed donors gave CD4+ T cells in about 2011-2019, prior to COVID-19. After around nine days of culture, CD4+ T cells were isolated. Their specific antigens are unknown. Sequenced sample: CD4+ T cells from PBMCs, cultured in vitro. All receptors come from a human donor in good health.

This clone was observed a few times. V and J are TRBV7-2 and TRBJ1-6; D ambiguous. Trimming stripped 5 bases from V and 0 bases from J, with 11 bases between. Germline V gene lookup returns CDR1 SGHTA and CDR2 FQGNSA. CDR3 size: 16 residues. Here the CDR3 reads CASSPMVSSYNSPLHF. The CDR3 DNA sequence: TGTGCCAGCAGCCCGATGGTCAGCTCCTATAATTCACCCCTCCACTTT.

This rearrangement joins TRBV5-1 to TRBJ2-1, with D unclear. Trimming cost V 0 bases and J 1 base, with 11 bases left between them. CDR3 length: 16 residues. The germline CDR1 and CDR2 sequences are SGHRS and YFSETQ. CDR3 region: CASSLGAGLSYNEQFF. CDR3 nucleotides: TGCGCCAGCAGCTTGGGAGCCGGGCTTTCCTACAATGAGCAGTTCTTC.

The V gene is TRBV11-2, the J gene TRBJ2-3; 10 bases align to TRBD2. Trimming took 9 bases from V and 7 from J; bases not matched to a gene: 16. The length of the CDR3 is 16 residues. Germline V gene lookup returns CDR1 SGHAT and CDR2 FQNNGV. The CDR3 sequence is CASHPGASGSGNTQYF. The CDR3 coding sequence is TGTGCCAGTCACCCTGGGGCTAGCGGGAGTGGAAATACGCAGTATTTT.

The sample holds one count of this clone. The chain carries TRBV18 and TRBJ2-2, with D perhaps TRBD2 (5 bases). Germline loops: CDR1 KGHSH, CDR2 LQKENI. V gave up 3 bases and J gave up 3 bases, with 20 bases separating them. This CDR3 is built from 18 residues. The DNA of the CDR3 is TGTGCCAGCTCACCCTCTGCACTACCGGGGAGCGACACCGGGGAGCTGTTTTTT. Amino acids: CASSPSALPGSDTGELFF.

The chain links TRBV6-6 to TRBJ1-5; D might be TRBD1 (5 bases). The CDR3 has 16 residues. Trimming pared 0 bases from V and 2 bases from J, leaving 11 bases between. The germline CDR1 and CDR2 sequences are MNHNY and SVGAGI (reference sequence). For the CDR3, the DNA is TGTGCCAGCAGTTACTCGATTGGGGGTGGCAATCAGCCCCAGCATTTT. Protein: CASSYSIGGGNQPQHF.

This clone was counted once. The J gene is TRBJ1-4, the V gene TRBV28, with D unresolved. The ends were cut back, 3 bases at V and 0 bases at J, with 8 bases in the middle. The CDR3 is 15 amino acids. Germline V gene lookup returns CDR1 MDHEN and CDR2 SYDVKM. CDR3 in amino acids: CASSLTTSTNEKLFF. In DNA, the CDR3 is TGTGCCAGCAGTTTGACGACCTCAACTAATGAAAAACTGTTTTTT.

In its sample, this clone was seen once. The V and J genes are TRBV10-3 and TRBJ1-4, with a possible D match to TRBD1 (5 bases). The CDR3 is made up of 14 amino acids. Germline V gene lookup returns CDR1 ENHRY and CDR2 SYGVKD. Trimming cost V 8 bases and J 6 bases, with 16 bases left between them. The CDR3 region has the DNA TGTGCCATCCGCTCCCCCGGGGCGGATGAAAAACTGTTTTTT. It encodes CAIRSPGADEKLFF.